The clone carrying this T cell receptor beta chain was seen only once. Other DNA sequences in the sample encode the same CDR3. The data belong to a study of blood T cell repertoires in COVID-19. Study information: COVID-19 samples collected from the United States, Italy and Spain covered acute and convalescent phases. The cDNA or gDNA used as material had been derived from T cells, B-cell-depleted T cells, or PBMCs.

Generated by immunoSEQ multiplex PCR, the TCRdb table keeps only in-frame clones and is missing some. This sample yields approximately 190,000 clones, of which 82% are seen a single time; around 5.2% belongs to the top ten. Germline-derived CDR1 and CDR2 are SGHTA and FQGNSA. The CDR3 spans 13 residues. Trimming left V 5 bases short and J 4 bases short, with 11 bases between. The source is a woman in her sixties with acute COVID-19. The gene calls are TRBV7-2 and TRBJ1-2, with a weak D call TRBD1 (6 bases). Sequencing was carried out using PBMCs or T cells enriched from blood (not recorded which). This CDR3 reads CASSLGQIYGYTF. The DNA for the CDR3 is TGTGCCAGCAGCCTCGGACAGATCTATGGCTACACCTTC.